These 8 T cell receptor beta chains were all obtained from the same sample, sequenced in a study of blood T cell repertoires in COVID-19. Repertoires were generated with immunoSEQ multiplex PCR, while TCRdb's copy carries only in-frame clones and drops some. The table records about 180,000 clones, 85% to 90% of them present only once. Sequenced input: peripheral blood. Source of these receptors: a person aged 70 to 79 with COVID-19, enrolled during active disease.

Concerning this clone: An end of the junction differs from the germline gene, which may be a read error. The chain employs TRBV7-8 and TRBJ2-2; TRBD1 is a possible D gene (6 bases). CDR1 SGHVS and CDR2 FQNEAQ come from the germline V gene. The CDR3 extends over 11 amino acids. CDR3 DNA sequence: TGTGCCAGCAGCATCTTAAGACAGGCAGTTTTT. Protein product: CASSILRQAVF.

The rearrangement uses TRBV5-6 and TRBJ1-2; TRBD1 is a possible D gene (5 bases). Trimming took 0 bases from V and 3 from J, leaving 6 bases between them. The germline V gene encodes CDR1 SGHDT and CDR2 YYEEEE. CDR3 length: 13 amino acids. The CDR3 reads CASSLGQHYGYTF. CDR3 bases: TGTGCCAGCAGCTTGGGACAGCACTATGGCTACACCTTC.

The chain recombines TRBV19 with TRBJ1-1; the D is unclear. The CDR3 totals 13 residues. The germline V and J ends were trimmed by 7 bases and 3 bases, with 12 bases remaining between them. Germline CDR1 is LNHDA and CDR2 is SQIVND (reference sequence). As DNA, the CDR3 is TGTGCCAGTAAATCAACACGGGACACTGAAGCTTTCTTT. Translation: CASKSTRDTEAFF.

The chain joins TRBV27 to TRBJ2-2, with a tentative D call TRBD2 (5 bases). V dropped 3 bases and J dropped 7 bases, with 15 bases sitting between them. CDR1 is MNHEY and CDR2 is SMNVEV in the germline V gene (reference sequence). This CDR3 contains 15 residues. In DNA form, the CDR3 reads TGTGCCAGCAGTTTGACCGGGGTGGTTGGCGGGGAGCTGTTTTTT. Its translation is CASSLTGVVGGELFF.

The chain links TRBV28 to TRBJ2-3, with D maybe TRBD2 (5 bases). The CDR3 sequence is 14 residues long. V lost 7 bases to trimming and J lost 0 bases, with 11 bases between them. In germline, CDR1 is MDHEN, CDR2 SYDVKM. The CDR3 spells CASKLQRSTDTQYF. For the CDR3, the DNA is TGTGCCAGCAAATTGCAGCGGAGCACAGATACGCAGTATTTT.

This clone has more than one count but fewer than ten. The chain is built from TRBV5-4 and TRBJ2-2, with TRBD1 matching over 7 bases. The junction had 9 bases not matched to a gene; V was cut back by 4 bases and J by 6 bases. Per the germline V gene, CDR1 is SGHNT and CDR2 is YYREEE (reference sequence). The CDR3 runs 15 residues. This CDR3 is CASSATGTAPGELFF. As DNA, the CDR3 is TGTGCCAGCAGCGCCACCGGGACAGCCCCCGGGGAGCTGTTTTTT.

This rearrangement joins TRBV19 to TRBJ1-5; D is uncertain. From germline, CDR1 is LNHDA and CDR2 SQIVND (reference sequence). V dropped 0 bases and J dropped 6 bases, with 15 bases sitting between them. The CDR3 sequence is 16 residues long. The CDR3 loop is CASSIDTLGPGQPQHF. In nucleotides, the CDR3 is TGTGCCAGTAGTATAGATACCCTCGGCCCGGGTCAGCCCCAGCATTTT. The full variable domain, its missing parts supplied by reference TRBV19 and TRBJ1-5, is DGGITQSPKYLFRKEGQNVTLSCEQNLNHDAMYWYRQDPGQGLRLIYYSQIVNDFQKGDIAEGYSVSREKKESFPLTVTSAQKNPTAFYLCASSIDTLGPGQPQHFGDGTRLSIL.

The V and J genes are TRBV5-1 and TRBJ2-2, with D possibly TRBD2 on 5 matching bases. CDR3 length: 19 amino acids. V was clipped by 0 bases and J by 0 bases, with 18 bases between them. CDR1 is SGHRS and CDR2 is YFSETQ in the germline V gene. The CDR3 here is CASSLGLDVGGPNTGELFF. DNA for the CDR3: TGCGCCAGCAGCTTGGGATTAGATGTAGGCGGGCCGAACACCGGGGAGCTGTTTTTT.